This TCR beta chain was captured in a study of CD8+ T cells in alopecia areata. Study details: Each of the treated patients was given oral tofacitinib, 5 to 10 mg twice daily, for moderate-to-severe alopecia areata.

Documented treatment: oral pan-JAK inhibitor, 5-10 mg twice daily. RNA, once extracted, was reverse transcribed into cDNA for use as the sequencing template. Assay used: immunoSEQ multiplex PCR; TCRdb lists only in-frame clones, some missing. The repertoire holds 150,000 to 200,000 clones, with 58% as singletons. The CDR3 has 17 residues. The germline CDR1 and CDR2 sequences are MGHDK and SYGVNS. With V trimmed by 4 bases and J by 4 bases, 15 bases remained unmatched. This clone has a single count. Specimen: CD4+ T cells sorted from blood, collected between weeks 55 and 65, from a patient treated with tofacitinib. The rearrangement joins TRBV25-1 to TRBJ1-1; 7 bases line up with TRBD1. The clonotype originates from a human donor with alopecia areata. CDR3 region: CASSVEYGRGRATEAFF. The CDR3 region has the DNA TGTGCCAGCAGTGTAGAATATGGGAGGGGGCGGGCCACTGAAGCTTTCTTT.